A selection of T cell receptor beta chains follows, all from one sample in a study of cytomegalovirus exposure and HLA in healthy donors. Here immunoSEQ multiplex PCR was the method, and the copy in TCRdb shows in-frame clones only, minus some. The sample lists 140,000 to 150,000 clones, less than 95% seen once, with 1.8% in the top ten. Sequences were obtained from PBMCs. These receptor sequences come from a man in his late teens or twenties in good health and CMV-seropositive. CDR3s include the opening cysteine and the closing phenylalanine or tryptophan. A D gene is named only where the DNA matches it firmly. Size is omitted from some rows. Given values are once, few, many or a class for expanded clones.

cdr3_nt,cdr3_aa,j_call,clone_size,d_call,v_call
TGTGCCAGCAGCGTAGGTATAACAGACATGAACACTGAAGCTTTCTTT,CASSVGITDMNTEAFF,TRBJ1-1,NA,NA,TRBV9
TGTGCCAGCAAAAACAGGGATGAGACTGAAGCTTTCTTT,CASKNRDETEAFF,TRBJ1-1,NA,NA,TRBV5-4
TGTGCCAGCAGCGGGACACCTAACACTGAAGCTTTCTTT,CASSGTPNTEAFF,TRBJ1-1,NA,NA,TRBV9
TGCGCCAGCAGCTTGGGACTAGCGGGAGTGCCTGGGGAGCTGTTTTTT,CASSLGLAGVPGELFF,TRBJ2-2,NA,TRBD2,TRBV5-1
TGTGCCAGCAGCCCTCCCGGGGACAGGGTTTTTTGGTATGGCTACACCTTC,CASSPPGDRVFWYGYTF,TRBJ1-2,NA,TRBD1,TRBV11-2
TGCGCCAGCAGCCATCCCGGACAGGACAAGCAGACCCAGTACTTC,CASSHPGQDKQTQYF,TRBJ2-5,NA,TRBD1,TRBV4-1
TGTGCCAGCAGGGAGGGACAGGGTAAAGGCTACACCTTC,CASREGQGKGYTF,TRBJ1-2,NA,TRBD1,TRBV6-5
TGTGCCACCAGCAGTCAGATGGGGGGCGGGAGTTTAGATGAGCAGTTCTTC,CATSSQMGGGSLDEQFF,TRBJ2-1,NA,NA,TRBV15
TGCGCCAGCAGCACGTACAGGGGCGGAGAAGAGACCCAGTACTTC,CASSTYRGGEETQYF,TRBJ2-5,NA,TRBD1,TRBV5-1
TGTGCCAGCACGGGGGAGCTAGCGGGAGTACAAACCGGGGAGCTGTTTTTT,CASTGELAGVQTGELFF,TRBJ2-2,NA,TRBD2,TRBV2
TGTGCCAGCAGCCCCAGGGGGCAGGCGGCGAACACCGGGGAGCTGTTTTTT,CASSPRGQAANTGELFF,TRBJ2-2,NA,TRBD1,TRBV11-3
TGTGCCAGCAGTTTATGGGGACAGAGCACAGATACGCAGTATTTT,CASSLWGQSTDTQYF,TRBJ2-3,NA,TRBD1,TRBV28
TGTGCCATCAGTTCGGGGGATCAGCCCCAGCATTTT,CAISSGDQPQHF,TRBJ1-5,once,NA,TRBV10-3
TGTGCCAGCAGCGAAGCGGGTTCCTCCTACGAGCAGTACTTC,CASSEAGSSYEQYF,TRBJ2-7,NA,NA,TRBV5-5
TGTGCCAGCAGGGGGCCCCAGGACACTGAAGCTTTCTTT,CASRGPQDTEAFF,TRBJ1-1,once,NA,TRBV28
TGCGCCAGCAGCTTGGGAGACAGGGATATCCTCACAGATACGCAGTATTTT,CASSLGDRDILTDTQYF,TRBJ2-3,NA,TRBD1,TRBV5-1
TGCAGCGTCTTCCTAAAGGGGGACGAGCAGTACTTC,CSVFLKGDEQYF,TRBJ2-7,NA,NA,TRBV29-1
TGTGCCAGCAGTGAACAGGGGCCGTCCAACACCGGGGAGCTGTTTTTT,CASSEQGPSNTGELFF,TRBJ2-2,NA,NA,TRBV2
TGCGCCAGCAGCTTGGCGGGACTAGCGAGCACAGATACGCAGTATTTT,CASSLAGLASTDTQYF,TRBJ2-3,once,TRBD2,TRBV5-1
TGTGCCAGCAGTTTAGTACAGGGGTCGCCCCAGCATTTT,CASSLVQGSPQHF,TRBJ1-5,NA,TRBD1,TRBV6-5
TGTGCCAGCAGCGGACTAGCGGGAACGGTCGGGGAGCTGTTTTTT,CASSGLAGTVGELFF,TRBJ2-2,few,TRBD2,TRBV2
TGTGCCAGCAGCCCCCGCGTGGCAGATACGCAGTATTTT,CASSPRVADTQYF,TRBJ2-3,NA,NA,TRBV14
TGTGCCGGTACAGGGGGCCCTCCCTACGAGCAGTACTTC,CAGTGGPPYEQYF,TRBJ2-7,NA,TRBD1,TRBV2
TGTGCCAGCAGTTACCAACCCCGGAGCTCCTACAATGAGCAGTTCTTC,CASSYQPRSSYNEQFF,TRBJ2-1,NA,NA,TRBV6-6
TGTGCCAGTAGTATGTTAGCGGGACTGACAGATACGCAGTATTTT,CASSMLAGLTDTQYF,TRBJ2-3,NA,TRBD2,TRBV19
TGTGCCAGCAGCGTAGGGACAGGTCGAAATGAGCAGTTCTTC,CASSVGTGRNEQFF,TRBJ2-1,NA,TRBD1,TRBV9
TGTGCCTGGAGAATCCCGGGACAGGGGGCGCCTGGGGCCAACGTCCTGACTTTC,CAWRIPGQGAPGANVLTF,TRBJ2-6,NA,TRBD1,TRBV30
TGTGCCTGGAGTAGGGGGTTTTGGGCTTTCTTT,CAWSRGFWAFF,TRBJ1-1,NA,NA,TRBV30
TGTGCCAGCAGCATTGACTGGAGCGGGGAGACCCAGTACTTC,CASSIDWSGETQYF,TRBJ2-5,NA,NA,TRBV5-6
TGTGCCAGCAGCTCATCCAGACAGGCCGGCGTCTCCTACGAGCAGTACTTC,CASSSSRQAGVSYEQYF,TRBJ2-7,NA,NA,TRBV7-2
TGTGCCAGCAGCGTAGAGCAGGGTGATGAGCAGTTCTTC,CASSVEQGDEQFF,TRBJ2-1,once,NA,TRBV9
TGTGCCTGGACTACTACGGGAGAGACCCAGTACTTC,CAWTTTGETQYF,TRBJ2-5,NA,NA,TRBV30
TGTGCCAGCAGAAAAGCTGGGGGGAGCTCCTACGAGCAGTACTTC,CASRKAGGSSYEQYF,TRBJ2-7,NA,NA,TRBV19
TGTGCCAGCGGGACTAGCGGGAGGGCCGGGGAGCTGTTTTTT,CASGTSGRAGELFF,TRBJ2-2,NA,TRBD2,TRBV2
TGTGCCACCCGTGACAGATACAATGAGCAGTTCTTC,CATRDRYNEQFF,TRBJ2-1,NA,NA,TRBV2
TGTGCCAGCAGTCTAATTCCCCAGGTGGTTGAGCAGTACTTC,CASSLIPQVVEQYF,TRBJ2-7,NA,NA,TRBV6-6
TGTGCCAGCAGCTTAAGCGCTAGCGGGGTCTACGAGCAGTACTTC,CASSLSASGVYEQYF,TRBJ2-7,NA,TRBD2,TRBV7-2
TGTGCCAGCAGTTACGTGGGGAGCGCTTTCTTT,CASSYVGSAFF,TRBJ1-1,once,NA,TRBV6-6
TGTGCCAGCCGGGGTCGGGCAAAAGATACGCAGTATTTT,CASRGRAKDTQYF,TRBJ2-3,NA,NA,TRBV2
TGTGCCAGCAGCTTGGCCCCAGGGTCAAGGAAAATCAATGAGCAGTTCTTC,CASSLAPGSRKINEQFF,TRBJ2-1,NA,NA,TRBV5-8
TGTGCCAGCAGCTTTAGATACGGGGACTATGGCTACACCTTC,CASSFRYGDYGYTF,TRBJ1-2,NA,NA,TRBV5-6
TGTGCCCTAGGGGGAGGGCTTGAAAAACTGTTTTTT,CALGGGLEKLFF,TRBJ1-4,NA,NA,TRBV7-9
TGTGCCAGCAGCAAGAGCGGGAGAGTCCAAAATGAGCAGTTCTTC,CASSKSGRVQNEQFF,TRBJ2-1,NA,NA,TRBV21-1
TGTGCCACCGACCCTGGGACAGGGTTTGAAGAGACCCAGTACTTC,CATDPGTGFEETQYF,TRBJ2-5,NA,TRBD1,TRBV6-1
TGCGCCAGCAGCCAAGAGACTAGCACAGATACGCAGTATTTT,CASSQETSTDTQYF,TRBJ2-3,NA,NA,TRBV4-1
TGTGCCAGCAGCACCCGGGACACCACTGAAGCTTTCTTT,CASSTRDTTEAFF,TRBJ1-1,NA,NA,TRBV27
TGTGCCAGCAGCTATTATCGGGGGAGGGCCGTCGAGCAGTACTTC,CASSYYRGRAVEQYF,TRBJ2-7,NA,TRBD2,TRBV28
TGCAGTGCAAGACAGAAAGAGACCCAGTACTTC,CSARQKETQYF,TRBJ2-5,NA,NA,TRBV20-1
TGCAGCGTTAGGACTAGCGGGACCCGTATCTACAATGAGCAGTTCTTC,CSVRTSGTRIYNEQFF,TRBJ2-1,NA,TRBD2,TRBV29-1
TGCAGCGCCTTCAAGGCCGGGACAGGTGATTCCTACGAGCAGTACTTC,CSAFKAGTGDSYEQYF,TRBJ2-7,NA,TRBD1,TRBV29-1
TGTGCCAGCACCTCCCTAGAAGGGAGCTCCTACAATGAGCAGTTCTTC,CASTSLEGSSYNEQFF,TRBJ2-1,NA,NA,TRBV28
TGTGCCAGCAGTTTAGGGGACAGGGGGCTAGCGGGAGGGGGTGAGCAGTTCTTC,CASSLGDRGLAGGGEQFF,TRBJ2-1,NA,NA,TRBV27
TGTGCCTGGAGTGTACAAGCGGGCCTTGATGAGCAGTTCTTC,CAWSVQAGLDEQFF,TRBJ2-1,once,NA,TRBV30
TGTGCCAGCGGCGAAGGGGCCGACTATGGCTACACCTTC,CASGEGADYGYTF,TRBJ1-2,NA,NA,TRBV5-4
TGTGCCAGCAGCTTACGGCCCAGAGCTAGCGGGCAGACTCCCTACGAGCAGTACTTC,CASSLRPRASGQTPYEQYF,TRBJ2-7,NA,TRBD2,TRBV7-8
TGTGCCTGGGGGGAGGGCAAAGGGACTGAAGCTTTCTTT,CAWGEGKGTEAFF,TRBJ1-1,NA,NA,TRBV30
TGTGCCAGCAGTGAAATACAGGGGCTTGGAGGTCAGCCCCAGCATTTT,CASSEIQGLGGQPQHF,TRBJ1-5,NA,TRBD1,TRBV2